This T cell receptor (beta chain) was retrieved from a study of post-analysis software for immune sequencing data. Presence of unique molecular identifiers characterized the TCR beta cDNA libraries. The source material, roughly 0.9 to 10 million T cells, gave rise to roughly 0.5 million cDNA molecules. TCRdb re-derived calls from the PCR reads in MiXCR, one entry per CDR3 protein. The data show 380,000 or so distinct CDR3 sequences, with roughly 38% seen just once and 13% held by the top ten. As regards this clonotype: Antigen: not known.

Study-wide results and caveats: Samples from one preparation batch, clustered by F measure, grouped strongly together. Included in a set of about 5 TRBV segments more frequent in patients than controls were TRBV5-6, TRBV5-1 and TRBV20-1.

This CDR3 is 16 amino acids long. Trimming cost V 1 base and J 8 bases, with 20 bases left between them. Germline assignment: CDR1 MNHEY and CDR2 SVGAGI. The chain joins TRBV6-5 to TRBJ1-2; weak D call: TRBD1 (6 bases). This TCR came from a girl aged 10-17 years with multiple sclerosis. The sample taken for sequencing was blood. The chain's CDR3 is CASSYWNQGSPWGYTF. As DNA, the CDR3 is TGTGCCAGCAGTTACTGGAATCAGGGGAGCCCTTGGGGCTACACCTTC.